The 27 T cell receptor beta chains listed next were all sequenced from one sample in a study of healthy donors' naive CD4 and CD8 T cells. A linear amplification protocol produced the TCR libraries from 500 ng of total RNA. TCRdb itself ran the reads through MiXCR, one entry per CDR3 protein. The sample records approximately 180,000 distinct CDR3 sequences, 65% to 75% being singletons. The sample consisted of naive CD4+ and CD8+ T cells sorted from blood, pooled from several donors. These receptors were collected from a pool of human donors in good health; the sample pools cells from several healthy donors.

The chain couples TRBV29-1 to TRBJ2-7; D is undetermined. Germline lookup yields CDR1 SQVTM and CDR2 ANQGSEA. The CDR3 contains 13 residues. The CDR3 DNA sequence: TGCTCGGGCCAGCGCCTGCCCGGCGACGAGCAGTACTTC. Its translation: CSGQRLPGDEQYF.

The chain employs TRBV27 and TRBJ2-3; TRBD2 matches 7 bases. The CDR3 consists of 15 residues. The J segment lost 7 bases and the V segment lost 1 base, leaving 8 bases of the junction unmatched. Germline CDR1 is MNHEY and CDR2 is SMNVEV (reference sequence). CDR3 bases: TGTGCCAGCAGTTTATGGGCTAGCGGAGGGAATACGCAGTATTTT. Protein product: CASSLWASGGNTQYF.

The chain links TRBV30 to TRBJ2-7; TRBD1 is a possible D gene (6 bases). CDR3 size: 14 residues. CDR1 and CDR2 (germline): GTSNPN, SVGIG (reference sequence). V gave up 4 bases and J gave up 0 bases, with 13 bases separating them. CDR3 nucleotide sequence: TGTGCCTGGAACAATTGGGACACCTCCTACGAGCAGTACTTC. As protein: CAWNNWDTSYEQYF.

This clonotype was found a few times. The CDR3 nucleotides are TGTGCCAGTAGTATGACAGGCCGGAACACTGAAGCTTTCTTT. It yields the protein CASSMTGRNTEAFF. The chain recombines TRBV19 with TRBJ1-1, with D perhaps matching TRBD1 (6 bases). The CDR3 has 14 amino acids. Trimming shortened V by 3 bases and J by 1 base, and 9 bases separated the two germline ends. Germline loops: CDR1 LNHDA, CDR2 SQIVND (reference sequence). Full variable domain (remainder filled in from reference TRBV19 and TRBJ1-1): DGGITQSPKYLFRKEGQNVTLSCEQNLNHDAMYWYRQDPGQGLRLIYYSQIVNDFQKGDIAEGYSVSREKKESFPLTVTSAQKNPTAFYLCASSMTGRNTEAFFGQGTRLTVV.

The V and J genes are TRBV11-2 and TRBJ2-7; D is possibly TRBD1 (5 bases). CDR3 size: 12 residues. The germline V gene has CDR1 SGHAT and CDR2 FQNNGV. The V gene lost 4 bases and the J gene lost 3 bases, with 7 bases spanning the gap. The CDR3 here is CASSSTVYEQYF. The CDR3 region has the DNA TGTGCCAGCAGCTCGACAGTCTACGAGCAGTACTTC.

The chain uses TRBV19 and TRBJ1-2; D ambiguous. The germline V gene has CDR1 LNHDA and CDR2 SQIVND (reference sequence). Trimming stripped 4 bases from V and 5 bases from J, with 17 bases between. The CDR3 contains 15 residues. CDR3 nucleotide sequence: TGTGCCAGTAGTACGGACGCTCTTTACTCATATGGCTACACCTTC. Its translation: CASSTDALYSYGYTF.

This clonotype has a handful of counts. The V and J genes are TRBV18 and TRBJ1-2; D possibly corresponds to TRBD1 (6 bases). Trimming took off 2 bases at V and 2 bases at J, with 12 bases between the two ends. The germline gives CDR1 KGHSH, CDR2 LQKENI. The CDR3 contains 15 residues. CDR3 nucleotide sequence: TGTGCCAGCTCACCATCAGGACAGCTAAACTATGGCTACACCTTC. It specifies CASSPSGQLNYGYTF.

The CDR3 nucleotides are TGCAGCGTTGCTGGGTTCTACGAGCAGTACTTC. Protein: CSVAGFYEQYF. This sequence joins TRBV29-1 and TRBJ2-7, with D unresolved. CDR3 size: 11 residues. Trimming removed 4 bases at V and 3 bases at J, with 7 bases between. Per the germline V gene, CDR1 is SQVTM and CDR2 is ANQGSEA.

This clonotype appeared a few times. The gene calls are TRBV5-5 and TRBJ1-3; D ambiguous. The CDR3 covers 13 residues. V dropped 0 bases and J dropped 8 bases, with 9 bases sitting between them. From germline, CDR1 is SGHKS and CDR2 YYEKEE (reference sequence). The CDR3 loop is CASSLVGSDTIYF. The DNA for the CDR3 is TGTGCCAGCAGCTTGGTGGGGTCGGACACCATATATTTT.

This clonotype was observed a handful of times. CDR3 sequence: CSVAPGQGVEQYF. The CDR3 DNA follows: TGCAGCGTGGCCCCGGGACAGGGAGTGGAGCAGTACTTC. The V gene is TRBV29-1, the J gene TRBJ2-7; 9 nucleotides align to TRBD1. Germline CDR1 is SQVTM and CDR2 is ANQGSEA. The CDR3 spans 13 residues. Trimming at V came to 6 bases and at J to 7 bases, leaving 10 bases not matched to a gene.

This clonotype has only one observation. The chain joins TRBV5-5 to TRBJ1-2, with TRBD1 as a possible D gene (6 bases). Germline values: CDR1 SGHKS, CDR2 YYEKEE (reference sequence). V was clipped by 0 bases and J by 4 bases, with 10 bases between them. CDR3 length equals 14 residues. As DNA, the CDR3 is TGTGCCAGCAGCTTGGGACAGGCGATCTATGGCTACACCTTC. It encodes CASSLGQAIYGYTF.

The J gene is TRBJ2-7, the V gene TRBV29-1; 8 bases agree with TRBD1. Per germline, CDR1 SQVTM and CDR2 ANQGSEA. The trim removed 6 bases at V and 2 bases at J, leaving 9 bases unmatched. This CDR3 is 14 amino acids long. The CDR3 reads CSVPRGREPYEQYF. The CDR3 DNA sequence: TGCAGCGTACCCAGGGGGCGTGAACCCTACGAGCAGTACTTC.

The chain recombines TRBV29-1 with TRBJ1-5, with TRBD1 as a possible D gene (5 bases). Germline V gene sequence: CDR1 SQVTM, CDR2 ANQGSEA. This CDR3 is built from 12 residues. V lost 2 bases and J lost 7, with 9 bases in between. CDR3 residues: CSVEIQGQPQHF. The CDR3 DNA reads TGCAGCGTTGAAATCCAGGGACAGCCCCAGCATTTT.

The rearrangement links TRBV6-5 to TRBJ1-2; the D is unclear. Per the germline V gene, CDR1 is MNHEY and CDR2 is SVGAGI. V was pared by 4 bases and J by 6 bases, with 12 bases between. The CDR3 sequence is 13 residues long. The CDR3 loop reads CASSSVGLDGYTF. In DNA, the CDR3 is TGTGCCAGCAGTTCCGTCGGCCTTGATGGCTACACCTTC.

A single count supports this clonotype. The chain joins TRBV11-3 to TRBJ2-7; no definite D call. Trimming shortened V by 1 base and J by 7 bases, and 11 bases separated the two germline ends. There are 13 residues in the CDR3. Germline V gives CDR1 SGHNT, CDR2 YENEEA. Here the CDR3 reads CASSLGLGWEQYV. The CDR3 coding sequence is TGTGCCAGCAGCTTAGGGCTAGGCTGGGAGCAGTACGTC.

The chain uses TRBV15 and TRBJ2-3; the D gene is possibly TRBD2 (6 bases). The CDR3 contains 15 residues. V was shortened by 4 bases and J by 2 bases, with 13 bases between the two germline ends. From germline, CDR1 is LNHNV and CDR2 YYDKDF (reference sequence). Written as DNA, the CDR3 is TGTGCCACCAGCAAGGGCGGGGCCCTCACAGATACGCAGTATTTT. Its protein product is CATSKGGALTDTQYF.

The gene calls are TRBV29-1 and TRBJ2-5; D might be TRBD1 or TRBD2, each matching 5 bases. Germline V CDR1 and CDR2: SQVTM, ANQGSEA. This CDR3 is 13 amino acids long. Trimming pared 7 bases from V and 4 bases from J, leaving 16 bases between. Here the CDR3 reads CSARRGDGETQYF. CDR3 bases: TGCAGCGCCCGAAGAGGGGACGGAGAGACCCAGTACTTC.

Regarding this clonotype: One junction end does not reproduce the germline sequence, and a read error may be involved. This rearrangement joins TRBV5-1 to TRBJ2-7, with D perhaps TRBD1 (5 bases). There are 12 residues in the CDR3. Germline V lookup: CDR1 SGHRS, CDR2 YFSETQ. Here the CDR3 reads CASSQGVDEQYF. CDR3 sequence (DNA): TGTGCCAGCAGCCAAGGGGTCGACGAGCAGTACTTC.

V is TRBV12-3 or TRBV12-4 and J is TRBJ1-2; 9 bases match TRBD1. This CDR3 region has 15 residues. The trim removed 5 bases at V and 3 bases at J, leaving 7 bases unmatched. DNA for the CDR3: TGTGCCAGCAGTCCAGGGACAGGGTCCTACTATGGCTACACCTTC. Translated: CASSPGTGSYYGYTF.

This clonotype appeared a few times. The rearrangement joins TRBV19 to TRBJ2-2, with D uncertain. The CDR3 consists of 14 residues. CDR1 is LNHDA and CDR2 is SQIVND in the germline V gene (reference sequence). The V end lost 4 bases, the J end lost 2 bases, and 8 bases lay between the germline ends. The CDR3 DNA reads TGTGCCAGTAGTACCGGGTCAAACACCGGGGAGCTGTTTTTT. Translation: CASSTGSNTGELFF.

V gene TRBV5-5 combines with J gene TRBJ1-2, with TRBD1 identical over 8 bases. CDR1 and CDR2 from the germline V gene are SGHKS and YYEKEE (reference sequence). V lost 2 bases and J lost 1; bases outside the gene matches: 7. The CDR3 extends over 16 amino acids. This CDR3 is CASSFTGGGNNYGYTF. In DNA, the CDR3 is TGTGCCAGCAGCTTCACAGGGGGTGGAAATAACTATGGCTACACCTTC.

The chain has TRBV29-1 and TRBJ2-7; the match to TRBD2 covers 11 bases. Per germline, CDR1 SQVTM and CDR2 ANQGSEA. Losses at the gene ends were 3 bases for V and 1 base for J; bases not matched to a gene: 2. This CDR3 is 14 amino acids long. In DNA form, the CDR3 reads TGCAGCGTTGATTTAGCGGGAGGGTCCTACGAGCAGTACTTC. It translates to CSVDLAGGSYEQYF.

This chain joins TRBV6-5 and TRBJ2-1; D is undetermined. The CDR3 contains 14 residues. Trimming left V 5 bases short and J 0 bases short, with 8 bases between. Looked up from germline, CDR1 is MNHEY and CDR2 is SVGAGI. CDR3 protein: CASSMAGSYNEQFF. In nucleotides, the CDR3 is TGTGCCAGCAGTATGGCAGGCTCCTACAATGAGCAGTTCTTC.

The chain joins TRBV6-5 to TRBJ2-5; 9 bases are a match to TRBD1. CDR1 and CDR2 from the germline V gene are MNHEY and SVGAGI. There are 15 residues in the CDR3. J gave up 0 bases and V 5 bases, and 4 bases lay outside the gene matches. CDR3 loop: CASSTRDRDQETQYF. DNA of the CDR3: TGTGCCAGCAGTACCCGGGACAGGGACCAAGAGACCCAGTACTTC.

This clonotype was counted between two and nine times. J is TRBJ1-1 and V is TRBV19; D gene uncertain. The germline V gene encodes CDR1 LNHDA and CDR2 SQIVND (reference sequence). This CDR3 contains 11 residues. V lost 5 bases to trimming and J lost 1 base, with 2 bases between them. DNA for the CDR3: TGTGCCAGTAGTTGGAACACTGAAGCTTTCTTT. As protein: CASSWNTEAFF.

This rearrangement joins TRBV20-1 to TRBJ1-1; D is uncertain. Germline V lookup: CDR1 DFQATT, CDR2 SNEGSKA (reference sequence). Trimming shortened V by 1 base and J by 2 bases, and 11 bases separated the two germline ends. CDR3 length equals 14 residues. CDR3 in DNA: TGCAGTGCTAGAGCCCGTTACCAAAACACTGAAGCTTTCTTT. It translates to CSARARYQNTEAFF.

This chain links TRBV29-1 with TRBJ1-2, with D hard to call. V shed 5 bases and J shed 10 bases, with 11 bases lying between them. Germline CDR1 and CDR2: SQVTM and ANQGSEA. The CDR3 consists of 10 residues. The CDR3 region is CSVILNSYTF. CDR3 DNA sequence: TGCAGCGTTATCCTGAATTCCTACACCTTC.